The 15 T cell receptor beta chains in this list originate from one sample, sequenced in a study of blood T cell repertoires in COVID-19. Using immunoSEQ multiplex PCR, the repertoire was profiled, and TCRdb retains in-frame clones only, with some absent. The sample has roughly 240,000 clones, around 87% seen once. Sample: peripheral blood. The receptors stem from a man between 18 and 35 years old with active or convalescent COVID-19.

The chain has TRBV18 and TRBJ2-7; possibly TRBD1 for D (6 bases). The germline V gene has CDR1 KGHSH and CDR2 LQKENI. The ends were cut back, 6 bases at V and 9 bases at J, with 18 bases in the middle. This CDR3 is built from 13 residues. The CDR3 nucleotides are TGTGCCAGCTCTCAAAACCACAGGGTCGCGCAGTACTTC. This gives the protein CASSQNHRVAQYF.

The chain links TRBV5-1 to TRBJ1-1; TRBD1 matches 8 bases. Germline lookup yields CDR1 SGHRS and CDR2 YFSETQ. Trimming removed 3 bases from V and 1 base from J; junction bases left unmatched: 5. This CDR3 spans 15 amino acids. CDR3 amino acids: CASSSKDRENTEAFF. DNA of the CDR3: TGCGCCAGCAGCTCGAAGGACAGGGAGAACACTGAAGCTTTCTTT.

The V gene is TRBV6-5, the J gene TRBJ1-5, with D perhaps matching TRBD1 (5 bases). V was cut by 7 bases and J by 3 bases, with 10 bases left in between. The CDR3 covers 13 residues. The germline V gene has CDR1 MNHEY and CDR2 SVGAGI. Here the CDR3 reads CASKETDNQPQHF. In DNA form, the CDR3 reads TGTGCCAGCAAAGAGACAGACAATCAGCCCCAGCATTTT.

V and J are TRBV7-3 and TRBJ1-5; D uncertain. The V end was cut by 2 bases, the J end by 4 bases, with 9 bases between. The V gene's germline CDR1 is SGHTA and CDR2 FQGTGA. There are 14 residues in the CDR3. This CDR3 is CASSLGSANQPQHF. Here the CDR3 DNA reads TGTGCCAGCAGCTTAGGCAGCGCTAATCAGCCCCAGCATTTT.

This clone was observed a single time. The CDR3 sequence is CASNPRGQSYEQYF. The DNA for the CDR3 is TGTGCCAGCAATCCAAGGGGACAGAGCTACGAGCAGTACTTC. This chain uses TRBV6-5 with TRBJ2-7, with 7 bases lining up with TRBD1. Unmatched junction bases numbered 9, after V lost 7 bases and J lost 3 bases. The CDR3 totals 14 residues. Germline V gene data show CDR1 as MNHEY and CDR2 as SVGAGI.

The V gene is TRBV5-6, the J gene TRBJ1-2, with D maybe TRBD1 (5 bases). CDR1 and CDR2 (germline): SGHDT, YYEEEE. The CDR3 contains 13 residues. The V end lost 2 bases, the J end lost 1 base, and 6 bases lay between the germline ends. The CDR3, as DNA: TGTGCCAGCAGCTTCGGGGGTAACTATGGCTACACCTTC. Its translation is CASSFGGNYGYTF.

Only a few counts were recorded for this clone. The chain joins TRBV6-1 to TRBJ1-2, with 9 bases matching TRBD1. Trimming took 1 base from V and 5 from J; bases not matched to a gene: 5. CDR1 MNHNS and CDR2 SASEGT come from the germline V gene. The CDR3 extends over 15 amino acids. This chain's CDR3 is CASSEVWTGAYGYTF. For the CDR3, the DNA is TGTGCCAGCAGTGAAGTCTGGACAGGGGCTTATGGCTACACCTTC.

The chain joins TRBV29-1 to TRBJ1-2; D possibly corresponds to TRBD1 (5 bases). Between the trimmed V and J ends, which lost 1 base and 2 bases, there was a span of 8 bases. CDR1 is SQVTM, CDR2 ANQGSEA, per germline. The CDR3 consists of 13 residues. The CDR3, as DNA: TGCAGCGTTGAAGGCGGGACCAACTATGGCTACACCTTC. This encodes CSVEGGTNYGYTF.

This rearrangement joins TRBV6-5 to TRBJ2-2; TRBD1 aligns across 8 bases. CDR3 length equals 14 residues. CDR1 is MNHEY, CDR2 SVGAGI, per germline. V was clipped by 10 bases and J by 3 bases; unmatched bases: 7. The CDR3: CATRTGMYTGELFF. The CDR3 region has the DNA TGTGCCACACGGACAGGGATGTACACCGGGGAGCTGTTTTTT.

V gene TRBV14 combines with J gene TRBJ2-5; 7 bases are a match to TRBD1. Losses at the gene ends were 0 bases for V and 7 bases for J; bases not matched to a gene: 8. The CDR3 loop spans 15 amino acids. Germline CDR1 SGHDN, CDR2 FVKESK. The CDR3 sequence: CASSQDGTAWGTQYF. The DNA for the CDR3 is TGTGCCAGCAGCCAAGACGGGACAGCCTGGGGGACCCAGTACTTC.

V and J are TRBV11-2 and TRBJ1-4; TRBD1 might be the D (5 bases). Trimming took off 5 bases at V and 6 bases at J, with 13 bases between the two ends. Germline V gene data show CDR1 as SGHAT and CDR2 as FQNNGV. The CDR3 runs 14 residues. The CDR3 loop reads CASSKSQGDEKLFF. The CDR3, as DNA: TGTGCCAGCAGCAAGAGTCAGGGTGATGAAAAACTGTTTTTT.

The V call is TRBV9, the J call TRBJ2-7; 8 bases align to TRBD1. The CDR3 loop spans 15 amino acids. From germline, CDR1 is SGDLS and CDR2 YYNGEE. The V gene end was trimmed by 4 bases and the J gene end by 5 bases; junction bases not matched to a gene: 11. The CDR3 DNA reads TGTGCCAGCAGCTCCCCCCGACAGGGGAGCCACGAGCAGTACTTC. Translation: CASSSPRQGSHEQYF.

The V call is TRBV25-1, the J call TRBJ1-2; no clear D. V was trimmed by 7 bases and J by 4 bases, leaving 13 bases between them. This CDR3 contains 13 residues. Germline V gives CDR1 MGHDK, CDR2 SYGVNS. The CDR3, as DNA: TGTGCCAGCACGGGGAGCAGTTCCTATGGCTACACCTTC. It translates to CASTGSSSYGYTF.

The chain couples TRBV15 to TRBJ1-5; 8 bases line up with TRBD1. V was pared by 3 bases and J by 6 bases, with 13 bases of the junction left unmatched. From germline, CDR1 is LNHNV and CDR2 YYDKDF (reference sequence). This CDR3 contains 17 residues. CDR3 nucleotide sequence: TGTGCCACCAGCAGCGTCCTGCAGGGGGCAATCAGTCAGCCCCAGCATTTT. It is translated as CATSSVLQGAISQPQHF.

V gene TRBV7-6 combines with J gene TRBJ1-2; D might be TRBD1 (5 bases). CDR3 size: 14 residues. The V gene's germline CDR1 is SGHVS and CDR2 FNYEAQ. The germline V and J ends were trimmed by 1 base and 4 bases, with 10 bases remaining between them. The CDR3 here is CASSLGGRAYGYTF. The CDR3 DNA sequence: TGTGCCAGCAGCTTAGGTGGCAGGGCCTATGGCTACACCTTC.